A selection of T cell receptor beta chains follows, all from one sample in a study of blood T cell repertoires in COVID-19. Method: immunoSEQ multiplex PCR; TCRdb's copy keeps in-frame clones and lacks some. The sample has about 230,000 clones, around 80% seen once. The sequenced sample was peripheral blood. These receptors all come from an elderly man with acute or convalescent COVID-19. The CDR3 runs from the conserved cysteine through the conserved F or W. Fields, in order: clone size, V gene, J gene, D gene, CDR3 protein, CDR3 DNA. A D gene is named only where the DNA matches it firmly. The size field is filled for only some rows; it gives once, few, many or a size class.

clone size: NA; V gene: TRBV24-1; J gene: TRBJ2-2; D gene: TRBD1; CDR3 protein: CATSDPIGLDRVNTGELFF; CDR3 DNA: TGTGCCACCAGTGATCCGATCGGGTTAGACAGGGTGAACACCGGGGAGCTGTTTTTT
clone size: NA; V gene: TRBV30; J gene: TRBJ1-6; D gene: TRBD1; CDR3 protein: CAWSQTGTGGWGNSPLHF; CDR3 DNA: TGTGCCTGGAGCCAGACCGGGACAGGGGGCTGGGGTAATTCACCCCTCCACTTT
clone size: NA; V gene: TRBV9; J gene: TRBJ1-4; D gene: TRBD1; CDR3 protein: CASSHTRDRGLSNEKLFF; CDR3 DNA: TGTGCCAGCAGCCATACCCGGGACAGGGGGCTGTCTAATGAAAAACTGTTTTTT
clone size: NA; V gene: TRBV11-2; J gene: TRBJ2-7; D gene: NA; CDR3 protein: CASSPPGLLGAYEQYF; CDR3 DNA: TGTGCCAGCAGCCCCCCGGGACTTCTCGGGGCCTACGAGCAGTACTTC
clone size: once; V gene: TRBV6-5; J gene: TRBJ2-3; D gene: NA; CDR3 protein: CASSYGRPPATDTQYF; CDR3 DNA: TGTGCCAGCAGTTACGGCAGGCCGCCCGCCACAGATACGCAGTATTTT
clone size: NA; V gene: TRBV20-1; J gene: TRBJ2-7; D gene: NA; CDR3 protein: CSASSGLREQYF; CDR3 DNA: TGCAGTGCTAGTTCGGGACTCCGCGAGCAGTACTTC
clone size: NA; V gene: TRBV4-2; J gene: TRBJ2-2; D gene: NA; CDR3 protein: CASSQSGGINTGELFF; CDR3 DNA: TGTGCCAGCAGCCAATCTGGCGGAATCAACACCGGGGAGCTGTTTTTT
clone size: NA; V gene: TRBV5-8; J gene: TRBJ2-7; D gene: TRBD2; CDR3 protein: CASSFSGAYEQYF; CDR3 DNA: TGTGCCAGCAGCTTTAGCGGGGCCTACGAGCAGTACTTC
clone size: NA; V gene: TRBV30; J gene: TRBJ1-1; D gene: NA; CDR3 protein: CAWEGLQGTEAFF; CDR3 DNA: TGTGCCTGGGAGGGACTGCAGGGCACTGAAGCTTTCTTT
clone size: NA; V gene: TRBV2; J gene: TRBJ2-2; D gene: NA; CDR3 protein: CASSESRGGTGELFF; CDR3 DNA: TGTGCCAGCAGTGAGTCCAGGGGAGGGACCGGGGAGCTGTTTTTT
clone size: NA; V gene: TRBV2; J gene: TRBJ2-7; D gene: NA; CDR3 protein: CASSEITPGMNYEQYF; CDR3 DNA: TGTGCCAGCAGTGAAATCACGCCCGGGATGAACTACGAGCAGTACTTC
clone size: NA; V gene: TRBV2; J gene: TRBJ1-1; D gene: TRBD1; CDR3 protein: CASRQQGGTTEAFF; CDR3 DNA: TGTGCCAGCAGACAACAGGGGGGAACTACTGAAGCTTTCTTT
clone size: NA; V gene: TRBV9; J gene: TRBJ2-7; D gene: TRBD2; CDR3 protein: CASSVDGLAGINEQYF; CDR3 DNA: TGTGCCAGCAGCGTAGATGGACTAGCGGGAATAAATGAGCAGTACTTC
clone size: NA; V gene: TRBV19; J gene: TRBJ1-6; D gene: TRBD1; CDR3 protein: CASKVTGLGGSNSPLHF; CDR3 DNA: TGTGCCAGTAAGGTGACAGGGCTGGGAGGTTCTAATTCACCCCTCCACTTT
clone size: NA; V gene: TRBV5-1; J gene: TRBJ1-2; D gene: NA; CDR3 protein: CASSGAEFPPSGYTF; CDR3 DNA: TGCGCCAGCAGTGGGGCTGAATTCCCACCCTCGGGCTACACCTTC
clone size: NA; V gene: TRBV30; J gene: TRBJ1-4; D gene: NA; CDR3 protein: CAWSIREKLFF; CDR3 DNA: TGTGCCTGGAGTATCCGGGAAAAACTGTTTTTT
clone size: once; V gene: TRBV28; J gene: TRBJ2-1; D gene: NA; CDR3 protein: CASGASSYNEQFF; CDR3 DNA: TGTGCCAGCGGGGCTAGCTCCTACAATGAGCAGTTCTTC
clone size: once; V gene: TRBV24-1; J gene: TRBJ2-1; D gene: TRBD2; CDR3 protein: CATSVAGNEQFF; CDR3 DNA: TGTGCCACCAGTGTAGCGGGTAATGAGCAGTTCTTC
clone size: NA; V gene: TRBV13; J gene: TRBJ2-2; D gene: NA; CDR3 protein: CASSLSPGELFF; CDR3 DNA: TGTGCCAGCAGCTTAAGCCCCGGGGAGCTGTTTTTT
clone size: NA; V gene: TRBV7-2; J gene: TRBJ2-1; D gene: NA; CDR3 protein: CASSSDSSSYNEQFF; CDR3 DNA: TGTGCCAGCAGCTCCGACAGCAGCTCCTACAATGAGCAGTTCTTC
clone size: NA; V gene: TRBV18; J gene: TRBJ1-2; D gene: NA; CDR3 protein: CASSPPGLPKAYGYTF; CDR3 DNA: TGTGCCAGCTCACCACCGGGACTTCCGAAAGCGTATGGCTACACCTTC
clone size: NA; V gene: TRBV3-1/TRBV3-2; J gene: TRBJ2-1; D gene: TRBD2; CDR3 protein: CASSRLAAYNEQFF; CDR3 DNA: TGTGCCAGCAGCCGACTAGCGGCCTACAATGAGCAGTTCTTC
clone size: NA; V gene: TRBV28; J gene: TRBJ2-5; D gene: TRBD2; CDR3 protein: CASGQGLAGIETQYF; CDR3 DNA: TGTGCCAGCGGCCAGGGACTAGCGGGGATAGAGACCCAGTACTTC
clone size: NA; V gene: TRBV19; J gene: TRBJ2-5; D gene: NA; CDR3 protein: CASSIWRDFQETQYF; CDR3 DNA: TGTGCCAGTAGTATATGGCGGGACTTCCAAGAGACCCAGTACTTC
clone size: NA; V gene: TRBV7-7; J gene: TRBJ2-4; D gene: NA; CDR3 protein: CASREIAKNIQYF; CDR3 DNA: TGTGCTAGCAGGGAGATAGCCAAAAACATTCAGTACTTC
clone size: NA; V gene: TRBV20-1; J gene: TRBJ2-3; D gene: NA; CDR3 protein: CSASVRGLDTQYF; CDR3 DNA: TGCAGTGCTAGTGTCAGGGGTTTAGATACGCAGTATTTT
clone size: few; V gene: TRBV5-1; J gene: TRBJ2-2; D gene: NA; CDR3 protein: CASSLESRNTGELFF; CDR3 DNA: TGCGCCAGCAGCTTGGAATCCAGGAACACCGGGGAGCTGTTTTTT